This T cell receptor beta chain was captured in a study of early stage breast cancer tumors. Study-wide context: ER+/PR+/HER2- status applied to about 70% of the 16 invasive breast tumors. Among some 12 ER+/PR+/HER2- tumors, eight were ductal, four lobular. Study observations and caveats: Unsorted bulk genomic DNA sequencing lacked pairing and functional marker data.

About this clone itself: Its antigen is undetermined.

Germline V lookup: CDR1 LNHDA, CDR2 SQIVND (reference sequence). V dropped 4 bases and J dropped 4 bases, with 10 bases sitting between them. The CDR3 consists of 14 residues. Sequencing was performed with immunoSEQ multiplex PCR; in TCRdb, only in-frame clones are kept and a portion is missing. The profile covers about 63,000 clones, with around 80% appearing a single time and roughly 3.4% taken by the ten largest. Sequencing input: blood. This sequence joins TRBV19 and TRBJ2-2; D gene unclear. This sequence was found in a person aged 25 to 39 with breast cancer. As DNA, the CDR3 is TGTGCCAGTAGTACCCAGCGTGGCACCGGGGAGCTGTTTTTT. Encoded protein: CASSTQRGTGELFF.